This T cell receptor (beta chain) comes out of a study of T cells after yellow fever vaccination. MiXCR, run by TCRdb on the 5' RACE reads, gives a single entry per CDR3 protein. The repertoire holds 120,000 or so distinct CDR3 sequences, with roughly 15% as singletons. The CDR3 consists of 14 residues. Trimming removed 0 bases from V and 4 bases from J, with 12 bases in between. The germline CDR1 and CDR2 sequences are GTSNPN and SVGIG (reference sequence). The V gene is TRBV30, the J gene TRBJ1-1; D may be TRBD1 (5 bases). Sequencing was performed on CD8+ T cells sorted from PBMCs, taken 5 days after the yellow fever booster vaccination. This clonotype was obtained from a man younger than 30 who received the YFV17D yellow fever vaccine. Written as DNA, the CDR3 is TGTGCCTGGAGTGTGGGGGAGGGGAGCACTGAAGCTTTCTTT. Translating gives CAWSVGEGSTEAFF.